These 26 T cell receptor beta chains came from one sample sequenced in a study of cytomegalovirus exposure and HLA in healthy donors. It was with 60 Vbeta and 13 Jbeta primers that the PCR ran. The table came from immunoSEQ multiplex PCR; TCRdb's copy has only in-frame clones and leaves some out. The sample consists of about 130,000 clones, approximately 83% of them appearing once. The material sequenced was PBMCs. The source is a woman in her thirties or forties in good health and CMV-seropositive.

The CDR3 region is CASSYNRAVNTIYF. DNA of the CDR3: TGTGCCAGCAGCTACAACAGGGCCGTGAACACCATATATTTT. This chain joins TRBV5-6 and TRBJ1-3; a weak D match, TRBD1 (6 bases). V was cut by 3 bases and J by 7 bases, with 14 bases left in between. Germline CDR1 reads SGHDT; CDR2 reads YYEEEE. The CDR3 length is 14 residues. The full variable domain, completed using reference TRBV5-6 and TRBJ1-3, is DAGVTQSPTHLIKTRGQQVTLRCSPKSGHDTVSWYQQALGQGPQFIFQYYEEEERQRGNFPDRFSGHQFPNYSSELNVNALLLGDSALYLCASSYNRAVNTIYFGEGSWLTVV.

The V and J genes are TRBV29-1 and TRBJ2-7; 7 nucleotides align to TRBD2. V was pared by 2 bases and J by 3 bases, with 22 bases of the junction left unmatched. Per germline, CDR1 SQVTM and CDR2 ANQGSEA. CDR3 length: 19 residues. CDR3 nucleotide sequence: TGCAGCGTTGAATTATCAGACACTAGCTGGGAGGGAAAGGGCTACGAGCAGTACTTC. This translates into CSVELSDTSWEGKGYEQYF.

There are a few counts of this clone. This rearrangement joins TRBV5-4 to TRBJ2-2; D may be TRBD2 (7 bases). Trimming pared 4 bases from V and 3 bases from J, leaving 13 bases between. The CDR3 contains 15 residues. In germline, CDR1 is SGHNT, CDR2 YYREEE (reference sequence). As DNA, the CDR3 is TGTGCCAGCAGCCGGGGGGCAGGGGACACCGGGGAGCTGTTTTTT. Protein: CASSRGAGDTGELFF.

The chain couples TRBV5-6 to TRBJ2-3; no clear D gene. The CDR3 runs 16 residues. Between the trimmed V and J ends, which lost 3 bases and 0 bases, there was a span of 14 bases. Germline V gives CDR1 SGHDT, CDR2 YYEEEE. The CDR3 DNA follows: TGTGCCAGCAGCTCCCACCCAGGCGTTAGCACAGATACGCAGTATTTT. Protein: CASSSHPGVSTDTQYF.

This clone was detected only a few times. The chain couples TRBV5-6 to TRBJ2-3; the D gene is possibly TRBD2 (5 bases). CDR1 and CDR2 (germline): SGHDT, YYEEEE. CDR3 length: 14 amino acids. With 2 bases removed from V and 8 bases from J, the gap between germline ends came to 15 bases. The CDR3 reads CASSLWGALGTQYF. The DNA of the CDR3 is TGTGCCAGCAGCTTATGGGGAGCCCTAGGTACGCAGTATTTT.

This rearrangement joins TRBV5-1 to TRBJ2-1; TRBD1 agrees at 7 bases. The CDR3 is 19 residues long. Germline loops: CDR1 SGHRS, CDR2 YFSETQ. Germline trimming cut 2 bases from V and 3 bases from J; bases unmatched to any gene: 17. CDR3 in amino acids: CASSFEPGQPAGYYNEQFF. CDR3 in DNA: TGCGCCAGCAGCTTCGAACCGGGACAGCCCGCGGGTTACTACAATGAGCAGTTCTTC. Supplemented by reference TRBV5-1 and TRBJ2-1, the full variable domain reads KAGVTQTPRYLIKTRGQQVTLSCSPISGHRSVSWYQQTPGQGLQFLFEYFSETQRNKGNFPGRFSGRQFSNSRSEMNVSTLELGDSALYLCASSFEPGQPAGYYNEQFFGPGTRLTVL.

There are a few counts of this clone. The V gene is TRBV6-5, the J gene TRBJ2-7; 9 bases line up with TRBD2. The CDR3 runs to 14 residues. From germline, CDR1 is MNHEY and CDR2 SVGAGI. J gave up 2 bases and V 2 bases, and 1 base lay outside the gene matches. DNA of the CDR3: TGTGCCAGCAGTTACGGGACTAGCACCTACGAGCAGTACTTC. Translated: CASSYGTSTYEQYF.

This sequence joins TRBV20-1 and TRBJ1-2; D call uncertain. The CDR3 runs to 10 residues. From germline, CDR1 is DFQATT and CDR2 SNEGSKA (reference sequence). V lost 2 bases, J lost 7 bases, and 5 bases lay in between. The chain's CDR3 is CSARSVGYTF. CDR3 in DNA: TGCAGTGCTAGAAGCGTTGGCTACACCTTC.

CDR3 DNA: TGCGCCAGCAGCCCTATCCAAGAGACCCAGTACTTC. Protein sequence: CASSPIQETQYF. The chain combines TRBV5-1 with TRBJ2-5; D is undetermined. V was pared by 4 bases and J by 1 base, with 5 bases between. Germline CDR1 and CDR2: SGHRS and YFSETQ. The CDR3 spans 12 residues.

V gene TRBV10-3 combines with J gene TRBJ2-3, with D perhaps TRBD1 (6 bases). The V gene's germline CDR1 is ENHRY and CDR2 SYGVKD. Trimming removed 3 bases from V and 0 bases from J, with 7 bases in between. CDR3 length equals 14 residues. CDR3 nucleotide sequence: TGTGCCATCAGTGAAGGGGGTAGCACAGATACGCAGTATTTT. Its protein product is CAISEGGSTDTQYF.

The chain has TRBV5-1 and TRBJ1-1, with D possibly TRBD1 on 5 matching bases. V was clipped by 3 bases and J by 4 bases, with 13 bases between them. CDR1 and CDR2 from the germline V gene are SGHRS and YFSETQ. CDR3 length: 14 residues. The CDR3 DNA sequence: TGCGCCAGCAGCTCACAGGCCAGTTCCACTGAAGCTTTCTTT. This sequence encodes CASSSQASSTEAFF.

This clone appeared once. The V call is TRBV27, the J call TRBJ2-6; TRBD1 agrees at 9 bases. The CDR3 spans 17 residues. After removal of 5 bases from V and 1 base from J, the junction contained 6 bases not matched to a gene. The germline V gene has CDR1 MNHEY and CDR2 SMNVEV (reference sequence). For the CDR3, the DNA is TGTGCCAGCAGTCCCAGCGGGACAGGGTCTGGGGCCAACGTCCTGACTTTC. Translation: CASSPSGTGSGANVLTF.

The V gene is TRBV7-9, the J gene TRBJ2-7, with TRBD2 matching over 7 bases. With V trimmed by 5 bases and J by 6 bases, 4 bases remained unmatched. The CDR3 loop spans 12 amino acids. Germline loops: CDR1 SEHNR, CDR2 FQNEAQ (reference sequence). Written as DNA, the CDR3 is TGTGCCAGCAGCCGGGTAGCGGGCGAGCAGTACTTC. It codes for CASSRVAGEQYF.

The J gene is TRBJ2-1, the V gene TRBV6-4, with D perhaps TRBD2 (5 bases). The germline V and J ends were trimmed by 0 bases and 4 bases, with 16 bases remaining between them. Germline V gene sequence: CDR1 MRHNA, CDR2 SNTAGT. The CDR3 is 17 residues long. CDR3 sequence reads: CASSDSPLALKYNEQFF. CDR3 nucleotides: TGTGCCAGCAGTGACTCGCCCCTAGCCTTAAAATACAATGAGCAGTTCTTC.

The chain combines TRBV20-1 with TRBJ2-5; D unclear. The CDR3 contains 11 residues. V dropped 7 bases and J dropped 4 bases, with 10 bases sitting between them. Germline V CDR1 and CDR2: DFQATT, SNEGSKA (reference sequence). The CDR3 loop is CSVDRGETQYF. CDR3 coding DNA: TGCAGTGTTGACCGAGGAGAGACCCAGTACTTC.

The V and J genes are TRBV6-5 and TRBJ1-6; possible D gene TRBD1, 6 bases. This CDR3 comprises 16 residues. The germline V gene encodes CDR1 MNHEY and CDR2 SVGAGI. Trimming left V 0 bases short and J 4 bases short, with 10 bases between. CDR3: CASSYSGGAYNSPLHF. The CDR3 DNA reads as TGTGCCAGCAGTTACTCAGGGGGAGCGTATAATTCACCCCTCCACTTT.

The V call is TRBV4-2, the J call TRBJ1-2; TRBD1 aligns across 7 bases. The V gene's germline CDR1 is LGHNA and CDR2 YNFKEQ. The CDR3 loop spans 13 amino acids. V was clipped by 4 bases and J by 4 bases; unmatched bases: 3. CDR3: CASSRTGLYGYTF. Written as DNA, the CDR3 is TGTGCCAGCAGCCGGACAGGACTCTATGGCTACACCTTC.

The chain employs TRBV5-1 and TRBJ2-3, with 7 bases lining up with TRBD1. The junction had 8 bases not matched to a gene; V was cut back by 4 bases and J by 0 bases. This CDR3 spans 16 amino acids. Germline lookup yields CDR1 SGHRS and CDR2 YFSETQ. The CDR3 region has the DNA TGCGCCAGCAGCCAAAGAGCGACAGGGAGCACAGATACGCAGTATTTT. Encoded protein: CASSQRATGSTDTQYF.

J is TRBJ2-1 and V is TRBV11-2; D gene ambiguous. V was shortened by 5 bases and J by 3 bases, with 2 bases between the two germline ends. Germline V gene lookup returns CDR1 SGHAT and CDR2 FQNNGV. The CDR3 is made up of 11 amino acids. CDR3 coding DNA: TGTGCCAGCAGCCACTACAATGAGCAGTTCTTC. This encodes CASSHYNEQFF.

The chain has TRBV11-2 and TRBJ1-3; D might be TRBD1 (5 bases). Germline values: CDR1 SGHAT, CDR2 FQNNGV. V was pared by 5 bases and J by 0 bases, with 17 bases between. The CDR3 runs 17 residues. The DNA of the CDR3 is TGTGCCAGCAGCCTAGCAGGGATCGCACTCTCTGGAAACACCATATATTTT. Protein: CASSLAGIALSGNTIYF. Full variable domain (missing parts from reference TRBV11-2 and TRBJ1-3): EAGVAQSPRYKIIEKRQSVAFWCNPISGHATLYWYQQILGQGPKLLIQFQNNGVVDDSQLPKDRFSAERLKGVDSTLKIQPAKLEDSAVYLCASSLAGIALSGNTIYFGEGSWLTVV.

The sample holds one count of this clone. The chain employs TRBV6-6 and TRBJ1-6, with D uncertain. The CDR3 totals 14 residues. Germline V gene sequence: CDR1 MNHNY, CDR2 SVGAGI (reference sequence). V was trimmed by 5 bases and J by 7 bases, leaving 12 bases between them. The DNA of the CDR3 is TGTGCCAGCAGTGGATTAGACTCGAATTCACCCCTCCACTTT. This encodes CASSGLDSNSPLHF.

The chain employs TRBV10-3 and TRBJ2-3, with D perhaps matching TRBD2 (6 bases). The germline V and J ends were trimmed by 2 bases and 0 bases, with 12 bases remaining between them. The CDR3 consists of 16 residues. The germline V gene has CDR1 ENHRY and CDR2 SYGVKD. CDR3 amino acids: CAISEVRGASTDTQYF. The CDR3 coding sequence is TGTGCCATCAGTGAGGTGCGGGGTGCTAGCACAGATACGCAGTATTTT.

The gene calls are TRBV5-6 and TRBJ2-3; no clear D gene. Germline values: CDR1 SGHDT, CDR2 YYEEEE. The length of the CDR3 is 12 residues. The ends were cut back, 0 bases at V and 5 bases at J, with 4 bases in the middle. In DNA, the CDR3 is TGTGCCAGCAGCTTGGGACTAGATACGCAGTATTTT. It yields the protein CASSLGLDTQYF.

CDR3 protein: CASSFDGGSPYEQYF. The DNA for the CDR3 is TGTGCCAGCAGTTTTGATGGCGGGAGCCCCTACGAGCAGTACTTC. The chain recombines TRBV28 with TRBJ2-7; TRBD2 agrees at 7 bases. This CDR3 region has 15 residues. V dropped 3 bases and J dropped 2; count of bases not matched to a gene: 7. The germline CDR1 and CDR2 sequences are MDHEN and SYDVKM.

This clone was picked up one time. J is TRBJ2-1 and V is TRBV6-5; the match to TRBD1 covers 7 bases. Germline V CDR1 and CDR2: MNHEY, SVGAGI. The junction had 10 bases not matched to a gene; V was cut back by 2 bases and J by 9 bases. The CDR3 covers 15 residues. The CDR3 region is CASSYTRQGRGEQFF. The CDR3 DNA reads TGTGCCAGCAGTTACACCAGACAGGGTAGGGGTGAGCAGTTCTTC.

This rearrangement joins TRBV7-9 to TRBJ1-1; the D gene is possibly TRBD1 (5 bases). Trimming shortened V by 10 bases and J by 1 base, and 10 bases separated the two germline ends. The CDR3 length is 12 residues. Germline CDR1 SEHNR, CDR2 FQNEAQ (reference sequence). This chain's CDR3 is CATRGTNTEAFF. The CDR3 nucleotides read TGTGCCACCCGGGGGACGAACACTGAAGCTTTCTTT.